This T cell receptor beta chain comes out of a study of memory CD4+ T cells and cytomegalovirus serostatus. Study-level information: This sample comes from healthy Belgian adults, about 10 CMV seropositive, about 25 seronegative.

Profiling relied on immunoSEQ multiplex PCR, and the TCRdb table lists in-frame clones only, not all of them. The sample records under 80,000 clones, around 78% being singletons. Germline lookup yields CDR1 SEHNR and CDR2 FQNEAQ (reference sequence). V was pared by 5 bases and J by 11 bases, with 8 bases of the junction left unmatched. This CDR3 has 14 amino acids. Single viable CD3+CD4+CD8-CD45RO+ cells were sorted as the memory CD4+ T cells. Positive selection with CD4 microbeads enriched total CD4+ T cells. Study-wide results and caveats: CMV serostatus prediction reached median AUC around 0.94, or 0.89 with US-trained model.

As regards this clone: Its antigen is undetermined.

V and J are TRBV7-9 and TRBJ2-7, with 14 bases that match TRBD2. Sequenced: memory CD4+ T cells from blood. The receptor's source is an adult in good health and CMV-seropositive. The CDR3 DNA sequence: TGTGCCAGCAGCGGACGGACTAGCGGGGGGCTAGAGTACGTC. Translating it yields CASSGRTSGGLEYV.